This TCR beta chain originates from a study of CD8+ T cells in alopecia areata. Study background: Administration of oral tofacitinib to treated patients was at 5 to 10 mg twice daily. Study-level findings and limits: Relative to mice, TCR sharing across patients was less clear, a difference possibly HLA-related.

The ends were cut back, 4 bases at V and 2 bases at J, with 9 bases in the middle. The CDR3 has 13 residues. Germline assignment: CDR1 SGHRS and CDR2 YFSETQ. In each case, RNA was isolated and then reverse transcribed into cDNA as the sequencing template. Method: immunoSEQ multiplex PCR; TCRdb's copy keeps in-frame clones and lacks some. In the table there are 100,000 to 150,000 clones, around three fifths of which are singletons. Note on this clone: Its antigen is unidentified.

This chain links TRBV5-1 with TRBJ2-5; D is unclear. The specimen was CD4+ T cells sorted from blood, collected at week 0. The sequence was collected from a human donor with alopecia areata. As DNA, the CDR3 is TGCGCCAGCAGCCGTGGCCGTCAAGAGACCCAGTACTTC. Protein sequence: CASSRGRQETQYF.